This TCR beta chain comes out of a study of cytomegalovirus exposure and HLA in healthy donors. In its sample, this clone was seen once. Some clones are missing from TCRdb's copy, which holds only in-frame ones; the method was immunoSEQ multiplex PCR. The sample yields fewer than 130,000 clones, 89% seen once. J was trimmed by 5 bases and V by 1 base; bases with no gene match: 4. The CDR3 length is 15 residues. The germline CDR1 and CDR2 sequences are SGHTA and FQGNSA. This TCR came from a woman aged 18-29 years in good health and CMV-seronegative. The chain is built from TRBV7-2 and TRBJ2-1, with 8 bases lining up with TRBD2. Sequences were obtained from PBMCs. The CDR3 region has the DNA TGTGCCAGCAGCTTAGTATCGGGGGGGAACAATGAGCAGTTCTTC. It translates to CASSLVSGGNNEQFF.